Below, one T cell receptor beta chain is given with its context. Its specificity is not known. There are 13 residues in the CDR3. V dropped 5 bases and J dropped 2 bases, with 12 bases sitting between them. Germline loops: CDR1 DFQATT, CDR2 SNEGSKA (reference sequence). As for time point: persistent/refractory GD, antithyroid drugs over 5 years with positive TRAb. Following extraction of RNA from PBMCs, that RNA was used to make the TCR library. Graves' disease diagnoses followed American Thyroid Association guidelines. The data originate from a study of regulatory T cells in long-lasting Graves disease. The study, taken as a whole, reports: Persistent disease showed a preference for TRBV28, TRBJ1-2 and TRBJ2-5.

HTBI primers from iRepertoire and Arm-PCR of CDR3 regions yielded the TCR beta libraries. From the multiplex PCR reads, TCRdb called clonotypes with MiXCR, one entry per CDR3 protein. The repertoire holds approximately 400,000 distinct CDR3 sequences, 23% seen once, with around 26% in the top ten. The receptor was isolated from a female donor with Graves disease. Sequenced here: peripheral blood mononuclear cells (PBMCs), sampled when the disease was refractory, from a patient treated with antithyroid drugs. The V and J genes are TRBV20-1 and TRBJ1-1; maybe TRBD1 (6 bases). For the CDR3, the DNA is TGCAGTGCTTCGGGACAATCTAACACTGAAGCTTTCTTT. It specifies CSASGQSNTEAFF.